A selection of T cell receptor beta chains follows, all from one sample in a study of blood T cell repertoires in COVID-19. Sequenced by immunoSEQ multiplex PCR; TCRdb stores in-frame clones only, minus some. This sample has around 200,000 clones, with approximately 90% found just once. Specimen: peripheral blood. The receptor source for this set is a man aged 18 to 35 with active or convalescent COVID-19. Both conserved end residues are trimmed from each CDR3.

CDR3 protein	V gene	J gene
ASSGTSGAGEQY	TRBV27	TRBJ2-7
ATSDWDRDNNEQF	TRBV24-1	TRBJ2-1
ASSQVPGTGSQPQH	TRBV3-1/TRBV3-2	TRBJ1-5
ASSLPRDRGTEAF	TRBV6-6	TRBJ1-1
ASSYAGAANEKLF	TRBV6-5	TRBJ1-4
ASSELREGTEAF	TRBV2	TRBJ1-1
ASSLTSTGRAF	TRBV7-3	TRBJ1-1
ASSIRTGKVVYEQY	TRBV19	TRBJ2-7
AVGSRNTGELF	TRBV28	TRBJ2-2
ASTWEASYEQY	TRBV10-2	TRBJ2-7
ASSHRGTGGEKLF	TRBV5-8	TRBJ1-4
ASSYSNPNTGELF	TRBV25-1	TRBJ2-2
ASSGGPGTDNEQF	TRBV13	TRBJ2-1
ATSDLRLAGDQETQY	TRBV24-1	TRBJ2-5
ASTGRTGGIGELF	TRBV2	TRBJ2-2
ASSAGNTEAF	TRBV25-1	TRBJ1-1
ASRDDREVIATNEKLF	TRBV2	TRBJ1-4
AISGYRAEVSDTQY	TRBV10-3	TRBJ2-3
AAGVSTDTQY	TRBV10-3	TRBJ2-3
ASTEGIHLGTQH	TRBV19	TRBJ1-5
ATSRDSGSGNTIY	TRBV15	TRBJ1-3
ASSYAGNRGTEAF	TRBV6-2/TRBV6-3	TRBJ1-1
ASSYSAVWH	TRBV6-5	TRBJ2-5
ATSGPPRPYEQY	TRBV15	TRBJ2-7
ASSDSYGYT	TRBV9	TRBJ1-2
SVEGSGWTEAF	TRBV29-1	TRBJ1-1
ASSSTGRYGYT	TRBV27	TRBJ1-2
ASSTAGETNYGYT	TRBV19	TRBJ1-2
ASSPWPQDQPQH	TRBV18	TRBJ1-5
ASSVTGTGVSGYT	TRBV9	TRBJ1-2
ASRASNQPQH	TRBV27	TRBJ1-5
ASSDALGAETQY	TRBV2	TRBJ2-5
ASSAGWGNQPQH	TRBV2	TRBJ1-5
ASSSTGEGSYT	TRBV5-5	TRBJ1-2
ASTAGVDTEAF	TRBV2	TRBJ1-1
ASSYSAHEGKLF	TRBV6-5	TRBJ1-4
ATGPSGGTGELF	TRBV24-1	TRBJ2-2
ASSIVGDSGANVLT	TRBV19	TRBJ2-6
ASSQAGGGQPQH	TRBV3-1/TRBV3-2	TRBJ1-5
ASSQDGELF	TRBV11-3	TRBJ2-2
AWSVLTGGYGYT	TRBV30	TRBJ1-2
ASSLKTGEGEAF	TRBV4-2	TRBJ1-1
ASSFPGAVQNQPQH	TRBV28	TRBJ1-5
ASSDPFGEGRTDTQY	TRBV5-1	TRBJ2-3
ASSEWGGRSSYNEQF	TRBV2	TRBJ2-1
SVGAGAEGTGELF	TRBV29-1	TRBJ2-2
ASSFQTSGRAGTQY	TRBV6-6	TRBJ2-3
ATSDRGGYT	TRBV24-1	TRBJ1-2
ASALTGARSNEQF	TRBV6-6	TRBJ2-1
AISAYREGTDTQY	TRBV10-3	TRBJ2-3
ASSAKQGAYGYT	TRBV6-4	TRBJ1-2
ASSQGPNYGYT	TRBV18	TRBJ1-2
ASNPDMVSYEQY	TRBV7-8	TRBJ2-7
ASSLVGQGTGNTIY	TRBV7-2	TRBJ1-3